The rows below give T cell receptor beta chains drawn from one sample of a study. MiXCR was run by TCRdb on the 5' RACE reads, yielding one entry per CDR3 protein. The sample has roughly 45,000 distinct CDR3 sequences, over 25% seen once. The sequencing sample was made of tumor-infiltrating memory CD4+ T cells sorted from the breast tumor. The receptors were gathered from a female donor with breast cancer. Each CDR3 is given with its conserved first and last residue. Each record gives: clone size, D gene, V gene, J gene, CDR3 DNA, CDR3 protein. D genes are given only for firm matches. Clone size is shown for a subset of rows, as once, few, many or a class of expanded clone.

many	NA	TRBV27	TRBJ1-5	TGTGCCAGCAGTTTAGCCAGCCATTCTATCAATCAGCCCCAGCATTTT	CASSLASHSINQPQHF
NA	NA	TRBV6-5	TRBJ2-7	TGTGCCAGCAGTTACACAGAGTCCTACGAGCAGTACTTC	CASSYTESYEQYF
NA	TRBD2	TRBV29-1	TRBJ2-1	TGCAGCGTCACCCCTAGCGGGAGGGGTTACAATGGGCAGTTCTTC	CSVTPSGRGYNGQFF
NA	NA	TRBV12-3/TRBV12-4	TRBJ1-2	TGTGCCAGCAGTTTCATGGACAGTTCCGGCGGCTACACCTTC	CASSFMDSSGGYTF
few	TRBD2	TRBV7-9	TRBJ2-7	TGTGCCAGCAGCTTAATAGCGGGAGGGGACCGCTCCTACGAGCAGTACTTC	CASSLIAGGDRSYEQYF
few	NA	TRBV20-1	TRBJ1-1	TGCAGTGCTAGACCCCCGGGGGGTGGGAACACTGAAGCTTTCTTT	CSARPPGGGNTEAFF
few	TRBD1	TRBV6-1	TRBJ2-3	TGTGCCAGCAGAAGGACAGGGACGATAAACACAGATACGCAGTATTTT	CASRRTGTINTDTQYF
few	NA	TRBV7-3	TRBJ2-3	TGTGCCAGCAGCTTAAACAGGGGCACAGATACGCAGTATTTT	CASSLNRGTDTQYF
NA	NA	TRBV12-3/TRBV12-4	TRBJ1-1	TGTGCCAGCAGTCTGGGGGGGGACACTGAAGCTTTCTTT	CASSLGGDTEAFF
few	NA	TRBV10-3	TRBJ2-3	TGTGCCATCAGTGAGTCGCATGACAGGAGAATATTT	CAISESHDRRIF
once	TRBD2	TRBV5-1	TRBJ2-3	TGCGCCAGCAGCTTGGGGACTAGCGGGAGCACAGATACGCAGTATTTT	CASSLGTSGSTDTQYF
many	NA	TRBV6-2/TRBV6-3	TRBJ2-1	TGTGCCAGCAGTTACTCTCCGGATGAGCAGTTCTTC	CASSYSPDEQFF
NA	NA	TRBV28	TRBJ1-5	TGTGCCAGCAGTCCCTATATGCAGCCCCAGCATTTT	CASSPYMQPQHF
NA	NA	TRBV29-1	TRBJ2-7	TGCAGCGTTGACGATGCAGGGAACGAGCAGTACTTC	CSVDDAGNEQYF
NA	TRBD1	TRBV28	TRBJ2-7	TGTGCCAGCAGTCACCGGGACAGGGTTCTCCGAACCTACGAGCAGTACTTC	CASSHRDRVLRTYEQYF
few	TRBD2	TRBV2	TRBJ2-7	TGTGCCAGCAGTGAAGCACTGGGGCTAGCGGGGTACGAGCAGTACTTC	CASSEALGLAGYEQYF
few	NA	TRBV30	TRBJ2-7	TGTGCCTGGAGCGCCGGGACGGATTTTACCTACGAGCAGTACTTC	CAWSAGTDFTYEQYF
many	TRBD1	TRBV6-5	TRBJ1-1	TGTGCCAGCAGTGGTGACAGGGGAAACACTGAAGCTTTCTTT	CASSGDRGNTEAFF
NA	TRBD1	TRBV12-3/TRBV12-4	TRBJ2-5	TGTGCCAGCAGTTTAACAGGGGTCAGAGAGACCCAGTACTTC	CASSLTGVRETQYF
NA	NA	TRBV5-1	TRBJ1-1	TGCGCCAGCAGCTTTTGGTCGGGTGGCACTGAAGCTTTCTTT	CASSFWSGGTEAFF
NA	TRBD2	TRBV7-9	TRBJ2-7	TGTGCCAGCAGCCCTAGCGGGGGAGGACCTTCCTACGAGCAGTACTTC	CASSPSGGGPSYEQYF
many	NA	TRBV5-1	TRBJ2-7	TGCGCCAGCAGCTTGGCCCAGGACCCCTACGAGCAGTACTTC	CASSLAQDPYEQYF
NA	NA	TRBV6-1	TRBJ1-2	TGTGCCAGCAGTGAGAGGGATGGCTACACCTTC	CASSERDGYTF
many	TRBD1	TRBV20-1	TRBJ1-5	TGCAGTGCTAGAGATCAAGGGACAGGGGGTCCTAGCAATCAGCCCCAGCATTTT	CSARDQGTGGPSNQPQHF
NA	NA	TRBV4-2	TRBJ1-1	TGTGCCAGCAGCCCCCTTATCTCGGCCACTGAAGCTTTCTTT	CASSPLISATEAFF
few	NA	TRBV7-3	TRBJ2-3	TGTGCCAGCAGCTTAGGAGCGCGAGATACGCAGTATTTT	CASSLGARDTQYF
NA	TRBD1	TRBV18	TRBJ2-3	TGTGCCAGCCCGAAGGGACAGGGGGCAGATACGCAGTATTTT	CASPKGQGADTQYF
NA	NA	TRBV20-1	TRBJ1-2	TGCAGTGCTAGCGACCGGGACAATGGCTACACCTTC	CSASDRDNGYTF
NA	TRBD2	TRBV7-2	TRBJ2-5	TGTGCCAGCAGCTTAAATCCCCCTAGCGGGGGAGAGACCCAGTACTTC	CASSLNPPSGGETQYF
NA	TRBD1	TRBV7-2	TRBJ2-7	TGTGCCAGCAGCTTTGGACAGGCCGGAATGAACGAGCAGTACTTC	CASSFGQAGMNEQYF
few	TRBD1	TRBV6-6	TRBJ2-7	TGTGCCAGCAGTAACCCAGACAGGGGGCTTTACGAGCAGTACTTC	CASSNPDRGLYEQYF